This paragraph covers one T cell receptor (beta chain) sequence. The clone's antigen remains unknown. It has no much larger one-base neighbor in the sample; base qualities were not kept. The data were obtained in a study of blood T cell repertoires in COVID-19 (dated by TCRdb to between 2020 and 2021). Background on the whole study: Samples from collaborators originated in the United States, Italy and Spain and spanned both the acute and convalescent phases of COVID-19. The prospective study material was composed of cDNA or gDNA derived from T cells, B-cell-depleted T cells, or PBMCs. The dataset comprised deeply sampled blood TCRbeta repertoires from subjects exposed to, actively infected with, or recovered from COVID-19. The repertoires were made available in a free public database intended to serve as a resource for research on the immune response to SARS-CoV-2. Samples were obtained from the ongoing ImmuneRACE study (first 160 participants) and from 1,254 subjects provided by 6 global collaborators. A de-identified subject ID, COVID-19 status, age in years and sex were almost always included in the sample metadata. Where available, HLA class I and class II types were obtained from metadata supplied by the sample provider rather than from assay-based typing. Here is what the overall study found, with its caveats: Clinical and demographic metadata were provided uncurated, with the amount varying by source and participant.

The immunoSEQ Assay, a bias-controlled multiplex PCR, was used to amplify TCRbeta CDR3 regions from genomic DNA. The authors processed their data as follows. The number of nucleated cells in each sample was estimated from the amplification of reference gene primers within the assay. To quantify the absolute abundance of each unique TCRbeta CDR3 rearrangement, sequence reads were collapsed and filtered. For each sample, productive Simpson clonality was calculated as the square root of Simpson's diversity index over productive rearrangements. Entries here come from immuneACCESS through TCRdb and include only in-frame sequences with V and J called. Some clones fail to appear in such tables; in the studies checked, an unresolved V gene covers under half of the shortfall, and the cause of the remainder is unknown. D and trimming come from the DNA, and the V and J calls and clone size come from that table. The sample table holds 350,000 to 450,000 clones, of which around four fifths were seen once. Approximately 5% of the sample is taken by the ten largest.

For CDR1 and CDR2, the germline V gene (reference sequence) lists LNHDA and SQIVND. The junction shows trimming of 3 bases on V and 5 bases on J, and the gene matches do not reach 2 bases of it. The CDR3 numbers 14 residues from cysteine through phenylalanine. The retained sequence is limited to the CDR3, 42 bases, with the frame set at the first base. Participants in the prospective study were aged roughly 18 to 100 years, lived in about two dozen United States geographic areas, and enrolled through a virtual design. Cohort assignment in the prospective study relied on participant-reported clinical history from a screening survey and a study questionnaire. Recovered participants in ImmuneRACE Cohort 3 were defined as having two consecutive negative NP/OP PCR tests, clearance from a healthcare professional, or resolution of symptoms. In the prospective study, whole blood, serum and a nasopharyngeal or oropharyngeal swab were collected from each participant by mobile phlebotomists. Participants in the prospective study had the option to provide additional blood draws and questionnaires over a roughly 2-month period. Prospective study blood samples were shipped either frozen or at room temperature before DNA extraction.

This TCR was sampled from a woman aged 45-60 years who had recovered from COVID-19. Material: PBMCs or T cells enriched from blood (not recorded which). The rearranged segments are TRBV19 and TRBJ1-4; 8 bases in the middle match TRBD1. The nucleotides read TGTGCCAGTAGTATGGGACAGGTGAATGAAAAACTGTTTTTT. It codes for CASSMGQVNEKLFF.